The table lists the clone carrying this T cell receptor (beta chain) with many counts. Its antigen remains unidentified. The CDR3 length is 15 residues. In germline, CDR1 is MNHNY, CDR2 SVGAGI (reference sequence). V dropped 5 bases and J dropped 0 bases, with 12 bases sitting between them. These data are taken from a study of CD8 T cells in ankylosing spondylitis. Study-wide findings and caveats: For ankylosing spondylitis blood, a TCR beta motif of roughly 8 highly homologous variants appeared characteristic. Researchers report that disease-linked clones proved CD8+ and relatively rare in peripheral blood. Some motif variants were previously reported in reactive arthritis synovial fluid and blood.

Libraries of TCR beta came from quantitative 5'-RACE with molecular barcodes. TCRdb re-called the 5' RACE reads through MiXCR, storing one row per CDR3 protein. The table includes roughly 260,000 distinct CDR3 sequences, around 18% detected once. The chain is built from TRBV6-6 and TRBJ2-3; D gene unclear. The sequence came from a male donor with ankylosing spondylitis or in good health (not recorded which). Input material: blood, either unsorted or a sorted T cell fraction (not recorded which). CDR3 sequence reads: CASSPRLSSTDTQYF. The CDR3 DNA sequence: TGTGCCAGCAGTCCTCGACTTTCTAGCACAGATACGCAGTATTTT.